Following are 21 T cell receptor beta chains from one sample sequenced in a study of T cell repertoires in cytomegalovirus infection. TCRdb fed the reads into MiXCR, producing one record per CDR3 protein. The table records 170,000 or so distinct CDR3 sequences, approximately 18% of them present only once. Sequencing input: CD8+ T cells from PBMCs. The receptors were gathered from a human donor in good health (CMV status not recorded). Some clones in this sample may be carry-over from other donors' samples.

The chain is built from TRBV10-3 and TRBJ1-1; TRBD1 might be the D (5 bases). The length of the CDR3 is 13 residues. Germline-derived CDR1 and CDR2 are ENHRY and SYGVKD. V was shortened by 2 bases and J by 7 bases, with 11 bases between the two germline ends. The CDR3 nucleotides are TGTGCCATCAGTGAGGGCGGGGCAGATGAAGCTTTCTTT. This gives the protein CAISEGGADEAFF.

The chain joins TRBV11-2 to TRBJ2-7; 10 bases fit TRBD1. Germline V CDR1 and CDR2: SGHAT, FQNNGV. Trimming took 6 bases from V and 7 from J; bases not matched to a gene: 6. CDR3 length: 13 residues. The CDR3 region is CASRGQGLSEQYF. CDR3 sequence (DNA): TGTGCCAGCAGGGGACAGGGGTTGTCTGAGCAGTACTTC.

The chain couples TRBV2 to TRBJ1-1, with a tentative D call TRBD1 (6 bases). CDR1 is SNHLY, CDR2 FYNNEI, per germline. The CDR3 covers 17 residues. V was trimmed by 5 bases and J by 0 bases, leaving 19 bases between them. The CDR3 nucleotides read TGTGCCAGCAGTAGGACAGCAACCGGGGAAATGAACACTGAAGCTTTCTTT. The encoded protein is CASSRTATGEMNTEAFF.

This clonotype was seen more than once but under ten times. This chain links TRBV7-9 with TRBJ2-7; weak D call: TRBD1 (6 bases). CDR1 and CDR2 (germline): SEHNR, FQNEAQ (reference sequence). CDR3 length equals 14 residues. V dropped 5 bases and J dropped 0 bases, with 11 bases sitting between them. The chain's CDR3 is CASSEDSRSYEQYF. CDR3 sequence (DNA): TGTGCCAGCAGCGAGGACAGCCGCTCCTACGAGCAGTACTTC.

This clonotype appeared many times. This chain links TRBV7-2 with TRBJ2-3; D is ambiguous. V was cut by 0 bases and J by 4 bases, with 11 bases left in between. The V gene's germline CDR1 is SGHTA and CDR2 FQGNSA. This CDR3 spans 15 amino acids. CDR3 in DNA: TGTGCCAGCAGCTTAGCAGGGAATGGGGCAGATACGCAGTATTTT. Its protein product is CASSLAGNGADTQYF.

This clonotype has more than one count but fewer than ten. This sequence joins TRBV6-6 and TRBJ2-7; D might be TRBD1 (7 bases). The germline CDR1 and CDR2 sequences are MNHNY and SVGAGI (reference sequence). Trimming stripped 7 bases from V and 2 bases from J, with 15 bases between. The CDR3 length is 14 residues. The CDR3 here is CASMEGQTTYEQYF. The CDR3 nucleotides are TGTGCCAGCATGGAGGGACAGACGACCTACGAGCAGTACTTC.

The J gene is TRBJ1-1, the V gene TRBV11-2; tentatively, D is TRBD1 (6 bases). In germline, CDR1 is SGHAT, CDR2 FQNNGV. Trimming left V 1 base short and J 3 bases short, with 18 bases between. This CDR3 has 17 amino acids. The CDR3 region has the DNA TGTGCCAGCAGCTTAGTGCAGCAGGGGATTTTTTACACTGAAGCTTTCTTT. It is translated as CASSLVQQGIFYTEAFF.

The chain uses TRBV14 and TRBJ2-1; D unclear. The germline V and J ends were trimmed by 4 bases and 7 bases, with 11 bases remaining between them. The CDR3 contains 13 residues. The germline CDR1 and CDR2 sequences are SGHDN and FVKESK. The CDR3 region has the DNA TGTGCCAGCAGCCTCCGAACGAGGAATGAGCAGTTCTTC. Protein product: CASSLRTRNEQFF.

This chain joins TRBV27 and TRBJ2-5; D remains unclear. CDR1 is MNHEY and CDR2 is SMNVEV in the germline V gene (reference sequence). The CDR3 has 13 amino acids. Trimming cost V 2 bases and J 7 bases, with 11 bases left between them. CDR3 bases: TGTGCCAGCAGTTTAAGTAGTTCTGCGACCCAGTACTTC. Translation: CASSLSSSATQYF.

Only a few counts were recorded for this clonotype. The V call is TRBV6-8, the J call TRBJ2-5, with TRBD2 identical over 8 bases. Germline assignment: CDR1 MNHGY and CDR2 SAAAGT. The CDR3 loop spans 15 amino acids. The junction had 5 bases not matched to a gene; V was cut back by 0 bases and J by 5 bases. The CDR3 here is CASSYSGLAGETQYF. CDR3 DNA sequence: TGTGCCAGCAGTTACTCCGGACTAGCCGGGGAGACCCAGTACTTC.

This chain connects TRBV12-3 or TRBV12-4 to TRBJ1-1; 8 bases agree with TRBD1. V dropped 0 bases and J dropped 5; count of bases not matched to a gene: 5. The CDR3 loop spans 15 amino acids. CDR3 region: CASSLAGQGRTEAFF. CDR3 nucleotide sequence: TGTGCCAGCAGTTTAGCCGGACAGGGTAGGACTGAAGCTTTCTTT.

This clonotype was counted between two and nine times. The genes are TRBV10-3 and TRBJ2-3, with D possibly being TRBD1 (5 bases). The CDR3 totals 15 residues. V dropped 4 bases and J dropped 2 bases, with 13 bases sitting between them. Germline V gives CDR1 ENHRY, CDR2 SYGVKD. DNA for the CDR3: TGTGCCATCAGTGGGGCCAGGGCGAACACAGATACGCAGTATTTT. It yields the protein CAISGARANTDTQYF.

This clonotype was detected only a few times. This chain links TRBV20-1 with TRBJ2-1, with 8 bases aligning to TRBD2. Germline V gene data show CDR1 as DFQATT and CDR2 as SNEGSKA (reference sequence). The trim removed 1 base at V and 4 bases at J, leaving 9 bases unmatched. CDR3 length: 16 residues. The CDR3 sequence: CSARVAGGHIYNEQFF. The CDR3 DNA follows: TGCAGTGCTAGAGTCGCGGGGGGCCACATTTACAATGAGCAGTTCTTC.

V usage is TRBV4-3 and J usage is TRBJ2-1; 9 bases map to TRBD2. Per the germline V gene, CDR1 is LGHNA and CDR2 is YSLEER. The junction had 10 bases not matched to a gene; V was cut back by 4 bases and J by 0 bases. The CDR3 loop spans 18 amino acids. The CDR3 protein is CASSPLAGVSSSYNEQFF. The DNA of the CDR3 is TGCGCCAGCAGCCCGTTAGCGGGGGTCTCGAGCTCCTACAATGAGCAGTTCTTC.

This clonotype was picked up a small number of times. The chain carries TRBV18 and TRBJ1-1; D unclear. CDR1 is KGHSH, CDR2 LQKENI, per germline. The CDR3 has 13 residues. Trimming took 2 bases from V and 3 from J, leaving 7 bases between them. The CDR3 nucleotides are TGTGCCAGCTCACCAGGGTTAGACACTGAAGCTTTCTTT. Translated, it gives CASSPGLDTEAFF.

This clonotype was observed a handful of times. This sequence joins TRBV7-2 and TRBJ2-7; D gene uncertain. Per germline, CDR1 SGHTA and CDR2 FQGNSA. This CDR3 has 11 residues. The V and J ends lost 5 bases and 8 bases respectively, with 10 bases between them. This CDR3 is CASSQDGQQYF. The CDR3 DNA reads TGTGCCAGCAGCCAGGACGGACAGCAGTACTTC.

Only a few counts were recorded for this clonotype. The chain uses TRBV29-1 and TRBJ2-1, with unresolved D. The V gene's germline CDR1 is SQVTM and CDR2 ANQGSEA. The germline V and J ends were trimmed by 5 bases and 0 bases, with 11 bases remaining between them. The CDR3 contains 14 residues. CDR3 in DNA: TGCAGCGTTTACAGACTTTCCTCCTACAATGAGCAGTTCTTC. Protein product: CSVYRLSSYNEQFF.

This clonotype was picked up a small number of times. CDR3 DNA sequence: TGTGCCAGCAGCTGGGACTCGGACGGAGATTCGTATGGCTACACCTTC. Its protein product is CASSWDSDGDSYGYTF. The chain combines TRBV7-9 with TRBJ1-2, with D possibly being TRBD1 (5 bases). Germline assignment: CDR1 SEHNR and CDR2 FQNEAQ (reference sequence). This CDR3 contains 16 residues. Trimming shortened V by 4 bases and J by 5 bases, and 20 bases separated the two germline ends.

The chain couples TRBV6-1 to TRBJ2-7; D perhaps matches TRBD2 (5 bases). The germline CDR1 and CDR2 sequences are MNHNS and SASEGT. Between the trimmed V and J ends, which lost 7 bases and 4 bases, there was a span of 14 bases. This CDR3 is 13 amino acids long. CDR3 residues: CASTNSGGYEQYF. CDR3 DNA: TGTGCCAGCACCAACTCAGGCGGGTACGAGCAGTACTTC.

The chain is built from TRBV7-9 and TRBJ2-7; 8 bases map to TRBD1. Losses at the gene ends were 7 bases for V and 3 bases for J; bases not matched to a gene: 8. CDR1 and CDR2 (germline): SEHNR, FQNEAQ (reference sequence). The CDR3 is 14 amino acids. CDR3 DNA: TGTGCCAGCATCCCCCCGACAGGGGACTACGAGCAGTACTTC. The encoded protein is CASIPPTGDYEQYF.

A few counts support this clonotype. A junction end diverges from the germline sequence, so it may reflect a read error. V and J are TRBV7-9 and TRBJ2-7; 10 bases agree with TRBD1. The CDR3 totals 15 residues. CDR1 is SEHNR and CDR2 is FQNEAQ in the germline V gene (reference sequence). The CDR3 loop reads CASSWAGTGAGEQCF. CDR3 coding DNA: TGTGCCAGCAGCTGGGCCGGGACAGGGGCTGGCGAGCAGTGCTTC.